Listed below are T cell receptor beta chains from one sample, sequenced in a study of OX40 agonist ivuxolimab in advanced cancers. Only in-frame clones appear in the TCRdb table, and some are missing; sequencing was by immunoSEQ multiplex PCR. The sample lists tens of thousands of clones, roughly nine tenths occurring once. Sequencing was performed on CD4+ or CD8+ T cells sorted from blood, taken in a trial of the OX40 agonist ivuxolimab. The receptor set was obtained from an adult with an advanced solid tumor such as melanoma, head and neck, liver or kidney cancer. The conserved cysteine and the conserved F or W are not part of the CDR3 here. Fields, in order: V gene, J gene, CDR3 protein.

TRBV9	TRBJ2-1	ASSVWTSGSNEQF
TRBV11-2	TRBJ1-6	ASSGRDSYNSLLH
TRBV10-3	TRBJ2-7	ASGSAEQY
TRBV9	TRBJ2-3	ASSAFLDRVGTDTQY
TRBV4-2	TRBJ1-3	ASSVGTSTALGNTIY
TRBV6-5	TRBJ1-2	ASSYLYRGSGYT
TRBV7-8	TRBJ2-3	ASSLGQGAFVTDTQY
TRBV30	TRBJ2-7	AWSTGPPYEQY
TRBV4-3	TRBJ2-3	ASSQERQDPTDTQY
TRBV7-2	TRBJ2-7	ASSPRRGSYEQY
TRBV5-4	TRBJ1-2	ASSLTGANYGYT
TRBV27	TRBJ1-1	ASSLRGREAF
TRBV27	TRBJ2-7	ASSFSPYEQY
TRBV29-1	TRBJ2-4	SVEVPGVGKNIQY
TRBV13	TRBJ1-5	ASSLGTGGRQPQH
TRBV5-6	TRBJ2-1	ASSFPGGNEQF
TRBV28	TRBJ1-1	ASSTGRNTEAF
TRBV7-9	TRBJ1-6	ASSDAGTGVNSPLH
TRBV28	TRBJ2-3	ASSHRLETDTQY
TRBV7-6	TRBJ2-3	ASSMWDLTDTQY
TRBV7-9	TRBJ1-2	ASSPWDRPYT
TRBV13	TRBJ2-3	ASSLDGGSTDTQY
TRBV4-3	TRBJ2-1	ASSQGLAGYNEQF
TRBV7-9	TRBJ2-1	ASSLRIGGQDNEQF
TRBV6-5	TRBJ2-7	ASSYSTGNEQY
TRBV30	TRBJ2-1	AWSVLQGIHNEQF
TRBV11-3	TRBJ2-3	ASSPRGAGGSTDTQY
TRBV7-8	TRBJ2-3	ASSLASGSGASDTQY
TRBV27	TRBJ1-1	ASGRQENTEAF
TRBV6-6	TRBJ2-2	ASTMGNTGELF
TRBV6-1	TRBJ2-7	ASLLRARSYEQY
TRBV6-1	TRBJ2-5	ASREQGRETQY
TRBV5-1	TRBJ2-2	ASSFGLWSGANTGELF
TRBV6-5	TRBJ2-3	ASSSVDTLYGDTQY
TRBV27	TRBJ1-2	ASFTGRLGYT
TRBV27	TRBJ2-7	ASRRGAAYEQY
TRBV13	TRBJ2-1	ASSLEGWDEQF
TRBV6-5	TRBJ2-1	ASSPLAGGPHEQF
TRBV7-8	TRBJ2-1	ASSTTSGFYNEQF
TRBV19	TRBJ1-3	ASSIDRVSGNTIY
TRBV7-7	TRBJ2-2	ASSQGPPQGGTGELF
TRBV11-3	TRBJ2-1	ASSLDGTGYNEQF
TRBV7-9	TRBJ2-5	ASGGETQY
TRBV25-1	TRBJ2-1	ASSELGREVEQF
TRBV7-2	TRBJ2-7	ASSAGLADYEQY